The sequence of this T cell receptor beta chain was determined in a study of blood T cell repertoires in COVID-19. Original analysis: From reference gene primer amplification, estimates of nucleated cell counts were derived. Some clones are missing from TCRdb's copy, which holds only in-frame ones; the method was immunoSEQ multiplex PCR. V and J calls and clone size are copied from that table; D and trimming were computed from the DNA. The sample lists roughly 180,000 clones; approximately 80% were seen once. Sequencing input: PBMCs or T cells enriched from blood (not recorded which). This sequence was found in a man in his forties or fifties who had recovered from COVID-19.

The DNA of the CDR3 is TGTGCCATCGGGAGCTCTGGGGCCAACGTCCTGACTTTC. As protein: CAIGSSGANVLTF. The gene calls are TRBV19 and TRBJ2-6; D possibly corresponds to TRBD2 (6 bases). CDR1 LNHDA and CDR2 SQIVND come from the germline V gene (reference sequence). V was shortened by 10 bases and J by 0 bases, with 7 bases between the two germline ends. This CDR3 is built from 13 residues.